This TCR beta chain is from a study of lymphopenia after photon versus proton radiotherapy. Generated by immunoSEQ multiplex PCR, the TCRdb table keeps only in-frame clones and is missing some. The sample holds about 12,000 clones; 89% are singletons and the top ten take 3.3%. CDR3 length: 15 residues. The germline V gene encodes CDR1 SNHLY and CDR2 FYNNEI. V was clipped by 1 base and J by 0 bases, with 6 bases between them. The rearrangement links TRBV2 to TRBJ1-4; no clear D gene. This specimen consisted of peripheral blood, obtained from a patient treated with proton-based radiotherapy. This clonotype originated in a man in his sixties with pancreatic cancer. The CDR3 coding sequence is TGTGCCAGCAGTGAAGAAGTGGCAACTAATGAAAAACTGTTTTTT. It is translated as CASSEEVATNEKLFF.